This T cell receptor (beta chain) was retrieved from a study of shared clonotypes between healthy human individuals. The study, taken as a whole, reports: Sampling covered nothing but blood. Tissue TCR repertoires likely differ from those found in blood. Sorted-subset samples were not fully sequenced, rarefaction indicated.

This CDR3 spans 15 amino acids. Trimming removed 0 bases from V and 4 bases from J, with 11 bases in between. Germline-derived CDR1 and CDR2 are SGHRS and YFSETQ. Clones were sequenced by immunoSEQ multiplex PCR, and TCRdb holds only the in-frame ones, with some missing. The sample includes a few million clones, nearly 97% of them seen just once. About this clone: What it recognizes is unknown.

The chain recombines TRBV5-1 with TRBJ2-1, with D tentatively TRBD1 (5 bases). The sample comprised naive CD4+ T cells sorted from blood. Subset reported: CD45RA+ positively selected. This clonotype was obtained from a man aged 18-30 years in good health. Written as DNA, the CDR3 is TGCGCCAGCAGCTTGGGACAGAGCATTTACAATGAGCAGTTCTTC. It codes for CASSLGQSIYNEQFF.